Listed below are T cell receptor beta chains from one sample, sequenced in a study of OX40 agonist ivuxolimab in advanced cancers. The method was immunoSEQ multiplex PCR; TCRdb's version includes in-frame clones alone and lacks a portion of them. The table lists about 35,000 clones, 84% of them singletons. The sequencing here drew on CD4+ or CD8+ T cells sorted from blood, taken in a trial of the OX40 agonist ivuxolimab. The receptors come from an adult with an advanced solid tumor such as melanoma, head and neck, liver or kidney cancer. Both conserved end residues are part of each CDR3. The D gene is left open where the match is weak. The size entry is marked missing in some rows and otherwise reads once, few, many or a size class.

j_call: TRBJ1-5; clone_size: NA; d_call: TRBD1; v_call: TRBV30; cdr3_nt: TGTGCCTGGAGTGTACAGGGGAATCAGCCCCAGCATTTT; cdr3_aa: CAWSVQGNQPQHF
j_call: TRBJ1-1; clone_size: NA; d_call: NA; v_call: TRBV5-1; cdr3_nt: TGCGCCAGCAGCTTAGGAACTTTTATAGGGACTGAAGCTTTCTTT; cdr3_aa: CASSLGTFIGTEAFF
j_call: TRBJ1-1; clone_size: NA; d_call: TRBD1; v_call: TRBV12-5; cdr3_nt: TGTGCTAGTGGACCGGACAGGGGGCGGGCTGAAGCTTTCTTT; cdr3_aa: CASGPDRGRAEAFF
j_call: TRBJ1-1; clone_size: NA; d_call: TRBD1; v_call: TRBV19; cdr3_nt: TGTGCCAGTAGCAATAGCAGGGGGCTGGCATGGAATGAAGCTTTCTTT; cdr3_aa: CASSNSRGLAWNEAFF
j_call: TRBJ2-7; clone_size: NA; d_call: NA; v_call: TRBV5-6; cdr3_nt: TGTGCCAGCAGCTTCGGAGAGGGTGGCGAGCAGTACTTC; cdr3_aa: CASSFGEGGEQYF
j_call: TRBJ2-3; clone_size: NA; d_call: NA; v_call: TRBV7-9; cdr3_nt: TGTGCCAGCAGCCACGCCACGGAGAGAGATACGCAGTATTTT; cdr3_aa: CASSHATERDTQYF
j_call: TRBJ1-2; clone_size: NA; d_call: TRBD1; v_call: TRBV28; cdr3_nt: TGTGCCAGCAGCCTTAATCAGGGGGCCTATGGCTACACCTTC; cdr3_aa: CASSLNQGAYGYTF
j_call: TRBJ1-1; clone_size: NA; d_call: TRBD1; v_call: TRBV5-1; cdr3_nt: TGCGCCAGCGGCATCGGACAGGATCTAAGGTCAGCTTTCTTT; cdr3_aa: CASGIGQDLRSAFF
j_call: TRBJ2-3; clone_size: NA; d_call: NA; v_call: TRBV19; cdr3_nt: TGTGCCAGCCCCCCAAACAGGGAAGGGGTAGGTTGGAGCACAGATACGCAGTATTTT; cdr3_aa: CASPPNREGVGWSTDTQYF
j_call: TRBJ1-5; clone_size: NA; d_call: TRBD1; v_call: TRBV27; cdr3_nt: TGTGCCAGCAGTCTAGGACAGGGCAGCAATCAGCCCCAGCATTTT; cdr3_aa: CASSLGQGSNQPQHF
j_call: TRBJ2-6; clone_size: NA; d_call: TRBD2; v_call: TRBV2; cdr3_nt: TGTGCCAGCAGCCGTGGACTAGCGGGAGGAATCTCTGGGGCCAACGTCCTGACTTTC; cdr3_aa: CASSRGLAGGISGANVLTF
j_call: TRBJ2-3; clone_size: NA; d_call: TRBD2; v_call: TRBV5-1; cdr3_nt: TGCGCCAGCAGCTTGGTGATAGCGGGGGGCAGCACAGATACGCAGTATTTT; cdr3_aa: CASSLVIAGGSTDTQYF
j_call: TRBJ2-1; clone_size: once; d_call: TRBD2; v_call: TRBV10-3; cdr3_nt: TGTGCCATCAGATCATCGCTCCGGCTAGCGGGAGTGTATGAGCAGTTCTTC; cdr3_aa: CAIRSSLRLAGVYEQFF
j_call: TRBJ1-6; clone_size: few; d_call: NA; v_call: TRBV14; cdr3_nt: TGTGCCAGCAGCCGCCGTTTGGGGCAGCAGAATTCACCCCTCCACTTT; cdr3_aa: CASSRRLGQQNSPLHF
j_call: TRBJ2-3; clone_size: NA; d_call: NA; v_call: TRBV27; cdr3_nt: TGTGCCAGCAGCCTAAGGGTGAGCACAGATACGCAGTATTTT; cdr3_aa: CASSLRVSTDTQYF
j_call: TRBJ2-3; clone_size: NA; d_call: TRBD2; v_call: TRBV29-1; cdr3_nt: TGCAGCGTCCCTCGGGGGGGCGCCGCGGCGGATACGCAGTATTTT; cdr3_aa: CSVPRGGAAADTQYF
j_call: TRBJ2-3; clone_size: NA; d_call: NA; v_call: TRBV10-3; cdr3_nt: TGTGCCTCCTCAGGTGATTCAGATACGCAGTATTTT; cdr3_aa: CASSGDSDTQYF
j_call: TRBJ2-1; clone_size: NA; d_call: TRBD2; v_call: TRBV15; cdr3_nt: TGTGCCACCAGCAGAGGCCTTGGACTAGCGGGGGGGCAGTTCTTC; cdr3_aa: CATSRGLGLAGGQFF
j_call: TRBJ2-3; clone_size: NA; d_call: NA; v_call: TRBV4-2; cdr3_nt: TGTGCCAGCAGCCCAAAACAGGGTCTTACAGGTGATACGCAGTATTTT; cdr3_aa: CASSPKQGLTGDTQYF
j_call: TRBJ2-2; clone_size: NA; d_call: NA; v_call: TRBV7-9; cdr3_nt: TGTGCCAGCAGCCCAAGGTCGAACACCGGGGAGCTGTTTTTT; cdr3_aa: CASSPRSNTGELFF
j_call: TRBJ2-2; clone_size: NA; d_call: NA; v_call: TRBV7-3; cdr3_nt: TGTGCCAGCAGCTTAACCCAAGCGGATGGGAACACCGGGGAGCTGTTTTTT; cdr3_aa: CASSLTQADGNTGELFF
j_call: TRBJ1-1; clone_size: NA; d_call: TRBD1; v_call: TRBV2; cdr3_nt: TGTGCCAGCACTCGACAGGGGGTAAGGGCTTTCTTT; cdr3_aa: CASTRQGVRAFF
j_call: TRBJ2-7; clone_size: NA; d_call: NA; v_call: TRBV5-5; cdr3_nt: TGTGCCAGCAGCTTCGACCGATCCTCCTACGAGCAGTACTTC; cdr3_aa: CASSFDRSSYEQYF
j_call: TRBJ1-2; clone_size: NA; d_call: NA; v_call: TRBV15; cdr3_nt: TGTGCCACCAGCAGAGATCTCTCACAGCCTGGCTACACCTTC; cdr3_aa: CATSRDLSQPGYTF
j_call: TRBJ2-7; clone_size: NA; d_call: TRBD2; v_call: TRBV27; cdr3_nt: TGTGCCAGCAGTTCTCGCGGGAGGAGCTCCTACGAGCAGTACTTC; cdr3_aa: CASSSRGRSSYEQYF
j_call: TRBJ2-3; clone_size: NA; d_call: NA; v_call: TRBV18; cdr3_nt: TGTGCCAGCTCACCACCCCAGGGAATTCCTAGCACAGATGCAGATACGCAGTATTTT; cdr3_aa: CASSPPQGIPSTDADTQYF
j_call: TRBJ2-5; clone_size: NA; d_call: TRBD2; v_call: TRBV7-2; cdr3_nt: TGTGCCAGCAGCTCCCGGGAGGGAGGGGGCCAAGAGACCCAGTACTTC; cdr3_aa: CASSSREGGGQETQYF
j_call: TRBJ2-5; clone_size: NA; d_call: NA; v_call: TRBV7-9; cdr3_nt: TGTGCCAGCAGCTCAGGACGGCAAGAGACCCAGTACTTC; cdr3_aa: CASSSGRQETQYF
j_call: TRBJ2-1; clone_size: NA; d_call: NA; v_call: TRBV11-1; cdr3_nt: TGTGCCAGCAGCTTGTTTAGGGCGGCCAATGAGCAGTTCTTC; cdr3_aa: CASSLFRAANEQFF
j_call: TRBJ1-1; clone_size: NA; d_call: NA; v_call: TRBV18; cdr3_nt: TGTGCCAGCTCACCAGGACAGAACACTGAAGCTTTCTTT; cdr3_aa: CASSPGQNTEAFF
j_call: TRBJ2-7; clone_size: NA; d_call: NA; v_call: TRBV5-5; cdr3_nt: TGTGCCAGCAGCGAACCTGAATCCTACGAGCAGTACTTC; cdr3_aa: CASSEPESYEQYF
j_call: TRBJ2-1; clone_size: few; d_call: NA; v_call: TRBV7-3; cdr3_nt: TGTGCCAGCAGCCCAGACTCTTCCCCGTACCGTGAGCAGTTCTTC; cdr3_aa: CASSPDSSPYREQFF
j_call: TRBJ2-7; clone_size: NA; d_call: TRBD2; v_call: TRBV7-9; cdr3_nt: TGTGCCAGCAGCTTAGGGGGAGGGGCCCCCTACGAGCAGTACTTC; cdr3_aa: CASSLGGGAPYEQYF
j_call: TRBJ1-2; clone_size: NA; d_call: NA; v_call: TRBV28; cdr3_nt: TGTGCCATCAAAACCCTTTCCCCCTATGGCTACACCTTC; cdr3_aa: CAIKTLSPYGYTF
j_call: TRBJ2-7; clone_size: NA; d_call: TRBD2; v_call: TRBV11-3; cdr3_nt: TGTGCCAGCAGCTCCCAAGGGACTAGCGGGGTTCTCAGGGGCTACGAGCAGTACTTC; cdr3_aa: CASSSQGTSGVLRGYEQYF
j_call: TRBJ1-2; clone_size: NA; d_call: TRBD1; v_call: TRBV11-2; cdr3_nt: TGTGCCAGCAGCGACCGCTACAGAACAGGGGGCTATGGCTACACCTTC; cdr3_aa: CASSDRYRTGGYGYTF
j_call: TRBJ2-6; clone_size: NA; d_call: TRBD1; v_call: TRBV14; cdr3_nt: TGTGCCAGCAGCCCTCTGACAGGGGGCGACAACGTCCTGACTTTC; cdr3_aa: CASSPLTGGDNVLTF
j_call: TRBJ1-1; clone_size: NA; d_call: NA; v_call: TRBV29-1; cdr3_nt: TGCAGCGTGGCAGGGACCCGCTTTGAAGCTTTCTTT; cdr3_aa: CSVAGTRFEAFF
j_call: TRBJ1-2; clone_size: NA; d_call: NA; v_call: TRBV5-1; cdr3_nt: TGCGCCAGCAGCTTGCCAGGCGGAATAGATGGCTACACCTTC; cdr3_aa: CASSLPGGIDGYTF
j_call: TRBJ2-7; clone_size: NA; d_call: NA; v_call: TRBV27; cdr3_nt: TGTGCCAGCAGTTTTCGTGGGGAGGGGGCATTCTATGAGCAGTACTTC; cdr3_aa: CASSFRGEGAFYEQYF
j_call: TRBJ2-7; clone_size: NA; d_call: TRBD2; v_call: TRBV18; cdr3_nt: TGTGCCAGCTCAACGGGGGGATCGGCCGAGCAGTACTTC; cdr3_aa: CASSTGGSAEQYF
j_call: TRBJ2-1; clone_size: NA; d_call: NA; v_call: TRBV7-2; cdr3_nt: TGTGCCAGCAGCTCAAAGGTTGAGCAGTTCTTC; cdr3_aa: CASSSKVEQFF
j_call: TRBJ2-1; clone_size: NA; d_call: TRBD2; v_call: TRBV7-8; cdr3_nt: TGTGCCAGCAGCTTAGAGGGATCGCGGGAGAGCTCCTACAATGAGCAGTTCTTC; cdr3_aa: CASSLEGSRESSYNEQFF
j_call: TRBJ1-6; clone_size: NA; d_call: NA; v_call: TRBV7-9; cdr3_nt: TGTGCCAGCAGCTTACAGACAGATAATTCACCCCTCCACTTT; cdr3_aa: CASSLQTDNSPLHF
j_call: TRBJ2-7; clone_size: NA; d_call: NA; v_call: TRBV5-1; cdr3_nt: TGCGCCAGCAGCTTACCCGCTAGCTACGAGCAGTACTTC; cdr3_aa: CASSLPASYEQYF
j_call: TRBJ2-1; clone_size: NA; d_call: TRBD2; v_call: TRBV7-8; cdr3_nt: TGTGCCAGCAGCTTAACAGCGGGGGTTTACAATGAGCAGTTCTTC; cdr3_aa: CASSLTAGVYNEQFF
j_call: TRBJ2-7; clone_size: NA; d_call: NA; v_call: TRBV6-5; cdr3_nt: TGTGCCACCTCAGTCAGCCGGCCCCTTAACGAGCAGTACTTC; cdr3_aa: CATSVSRPLNEQYF
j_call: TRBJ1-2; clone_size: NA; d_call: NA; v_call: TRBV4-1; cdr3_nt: TGCGCCAGCAGCCAAGAGGGGTGGCAAGTGTGCTACACCTTC; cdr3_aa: CASSQEGWQVCYTF
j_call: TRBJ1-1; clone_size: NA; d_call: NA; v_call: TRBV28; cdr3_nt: TGTGCCACCCGCCTTAGTTTGCGCGCTTTCTTT; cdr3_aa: CATRLSLRAFF
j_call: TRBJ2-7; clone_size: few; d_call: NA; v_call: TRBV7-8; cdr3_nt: TGTGCCAGCAGCTTAATCCCCGCCTACGAGCAGTACTTC; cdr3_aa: CASSLIPAYEQYF
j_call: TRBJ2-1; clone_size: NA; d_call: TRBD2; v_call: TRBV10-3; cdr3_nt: TGTGCCATCAGTGAGTCGTCGCTAGCGGAAAATGAGCAGTTCTTC; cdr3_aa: CAISESSLAENEQFF
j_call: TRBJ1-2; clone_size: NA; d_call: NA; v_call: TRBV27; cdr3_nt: TGTGCCAGCAGTCCTTCCTCCGCCAGAAGTGCTGGCTACACCTTC; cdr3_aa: CASSPSSARSAGYTF
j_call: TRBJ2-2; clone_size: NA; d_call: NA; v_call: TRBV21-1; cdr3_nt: TGTGCCAGCAGCAAGCGGTTCCCCTGGAACACCGGGGAGCTGTTTTTT; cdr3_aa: CASSKRFPWNTGELFF
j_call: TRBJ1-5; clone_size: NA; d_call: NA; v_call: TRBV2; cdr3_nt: TGTGCCAGCAGCCCTACAGGGATGTATCAGCCCCAGCATTTT; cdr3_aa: CASSPTGMYQPQHF
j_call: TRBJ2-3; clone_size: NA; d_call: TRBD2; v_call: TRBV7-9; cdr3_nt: TGTGCCAGCAGCCCTGGGACTAGCGAAACAGATACGCAGTATTTT; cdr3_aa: CASSPGTSETDTQYF
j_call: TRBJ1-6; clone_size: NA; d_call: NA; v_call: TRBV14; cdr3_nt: TGTGCCAGCAGCCTAATGACAGGACCTAATTCGGCCCTCCACTTT; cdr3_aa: CASSLMTGPNSALHF
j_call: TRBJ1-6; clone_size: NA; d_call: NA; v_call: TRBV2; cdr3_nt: TGTGCCAGTGGGGGGACGCCGAATTCACCCCTCCACTTT; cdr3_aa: CASGGTPNSPLHF
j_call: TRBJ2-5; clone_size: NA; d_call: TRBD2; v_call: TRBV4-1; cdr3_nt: TGCGCCAGCAGCCGGAGGTTCGTCGGGGGGGTGGAGACCCAGTACTTC; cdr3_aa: CASSRRFVGGVETQYF
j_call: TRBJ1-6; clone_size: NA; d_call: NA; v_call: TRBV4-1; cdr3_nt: TGCGCCAGCAGCCAAGCGAACTTCCTGGGTACGAGCAATTCACCCCTCCACTTT; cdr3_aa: CASSQANFLGTSNSPLHF
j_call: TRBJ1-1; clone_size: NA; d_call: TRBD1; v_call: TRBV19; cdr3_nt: TGTGCCAGTAGTTCCTTAGACAGGGTCAAGCTCTCTGAAGCTTTCTTT; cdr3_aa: CASSSLDRVKLSEAFF